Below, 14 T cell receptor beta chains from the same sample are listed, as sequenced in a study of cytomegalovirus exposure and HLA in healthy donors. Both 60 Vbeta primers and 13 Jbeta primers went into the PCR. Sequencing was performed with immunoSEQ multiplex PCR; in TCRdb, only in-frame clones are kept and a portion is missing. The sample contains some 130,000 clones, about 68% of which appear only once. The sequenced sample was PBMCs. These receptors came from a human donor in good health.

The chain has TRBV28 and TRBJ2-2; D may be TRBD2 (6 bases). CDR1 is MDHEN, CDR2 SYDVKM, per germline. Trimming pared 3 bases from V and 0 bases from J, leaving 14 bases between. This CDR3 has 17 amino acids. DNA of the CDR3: TGTGCCAGCAGTTTCGTAAACGGGAGAGCGAACACCGGGGAGCTGTTTTTT. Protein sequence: CASSFVNGRANTGELFF.

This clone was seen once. DNA for the CDR3: TGTGCCAGCAGCTTAATGCAGGACACTGAAGCTTTCTTT. Translation: CASSLMQDTEAFF. This chain uses TRBV7-2 with TRBJ1-1; no reliable D call. The CDR3 has 13 residues. Germline assignment: CDR1 SGHTA and CDR2 FQGNSA. Trimming removed 2 bases at V and 3 bases at J, with 7 bases between.

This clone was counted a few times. The DNA for the CDR3 is TGCAGCGTTGCCGGACAGGGGAAAAACGAGCAGTACTTC. It encodes CSVAGQGKNEQYF. J is TRBJ2-7 and V is TRBV29-1; 9 positions agree with TRBD1. The CDR3 spans 13 residues. Germline V CDR1 and CDR2: SQVTM, ANQGSEA. The V and J ends lost 4 bases and 5 bases, in that order; junction bases with no gene match: 6.

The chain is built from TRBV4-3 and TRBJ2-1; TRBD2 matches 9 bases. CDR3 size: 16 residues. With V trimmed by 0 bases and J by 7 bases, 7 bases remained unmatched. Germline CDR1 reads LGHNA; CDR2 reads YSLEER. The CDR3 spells CASSQDTSGRSNEQFF. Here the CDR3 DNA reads TGCGCCAGCAGCCAAGATACCAGCGGGAGGAGTAATGAGCAGTTCTTC.

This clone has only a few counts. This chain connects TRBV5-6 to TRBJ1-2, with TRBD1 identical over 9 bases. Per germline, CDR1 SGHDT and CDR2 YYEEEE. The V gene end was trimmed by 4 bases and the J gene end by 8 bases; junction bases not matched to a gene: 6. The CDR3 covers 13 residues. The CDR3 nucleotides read TGTGCCAGCAGCGCGACAGGGGGTGGGGGCTACACCTTC. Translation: CASSATGGGGYTF.

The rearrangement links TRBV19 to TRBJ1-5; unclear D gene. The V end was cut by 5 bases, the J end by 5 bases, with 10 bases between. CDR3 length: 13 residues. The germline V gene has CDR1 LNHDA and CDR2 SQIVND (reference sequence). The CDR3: CASSVRSDQPQHF. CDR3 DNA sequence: TGTGCCAGTAGTGTCAGATCCGATCAGCCCCAGCATTTT.

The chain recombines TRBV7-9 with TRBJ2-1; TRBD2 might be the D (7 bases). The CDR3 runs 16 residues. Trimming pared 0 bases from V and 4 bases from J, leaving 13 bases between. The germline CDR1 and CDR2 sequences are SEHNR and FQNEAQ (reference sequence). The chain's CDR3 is CASSLAGGGDYNEQFF. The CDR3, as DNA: TGTGCCAGCAGCTTAGCGGGAGGGGGGGATTACAATGAGCAGTTCTTC.

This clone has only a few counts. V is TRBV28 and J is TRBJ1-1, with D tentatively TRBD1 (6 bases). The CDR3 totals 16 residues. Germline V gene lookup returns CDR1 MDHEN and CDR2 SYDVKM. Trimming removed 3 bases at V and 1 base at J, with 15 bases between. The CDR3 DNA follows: TGTGCCAGCAGTTTCCCGTCCTCGGGACAGAACACTGAAGCTTTCTTT. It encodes CASSFPSSGQNTEAFF.

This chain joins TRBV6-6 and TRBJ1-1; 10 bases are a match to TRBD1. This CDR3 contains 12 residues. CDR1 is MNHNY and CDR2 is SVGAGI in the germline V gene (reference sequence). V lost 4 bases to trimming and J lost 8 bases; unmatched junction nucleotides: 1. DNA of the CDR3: TGTGCCAGCAGTTCGGGACAGGGGGAAGCTTTCTTT. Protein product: CASSSGQGEAFF.

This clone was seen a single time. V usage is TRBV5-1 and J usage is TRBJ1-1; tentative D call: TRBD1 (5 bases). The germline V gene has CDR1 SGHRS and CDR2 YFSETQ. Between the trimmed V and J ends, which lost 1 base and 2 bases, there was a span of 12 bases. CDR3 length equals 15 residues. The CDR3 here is CASSLPSGGNTEAFF. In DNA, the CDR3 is TGCGCCAGCAGCTTGCCTTCGGGGGGTAACACTGAAGCTTTCTTT.

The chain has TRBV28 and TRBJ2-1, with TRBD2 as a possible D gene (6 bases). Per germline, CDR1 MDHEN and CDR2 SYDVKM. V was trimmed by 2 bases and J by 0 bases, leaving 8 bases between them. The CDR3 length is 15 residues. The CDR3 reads CASSLELASYNEQFF. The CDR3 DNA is TGTGCCAGCAGTTTAGAACTAGCCTCCTACAATGAGCAGTTCTTC. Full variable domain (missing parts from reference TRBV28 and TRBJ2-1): DVKVTQSSRYLVKRTGEKVFLECVQDMDHENMFWYRQDPGLGLRLIYFSYDVKMKEKGDIPEGYSVSREKKERFSLILESASTNQTSMYLCASSLELASYNEQFFGPGTRLTVL.

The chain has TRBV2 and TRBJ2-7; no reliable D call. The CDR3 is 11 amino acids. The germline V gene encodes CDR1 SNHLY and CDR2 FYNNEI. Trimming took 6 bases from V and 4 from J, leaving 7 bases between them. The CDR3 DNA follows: TGTGCCAGCAGCCCACGGTACGAGCAGTACTTC. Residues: CASSPRYEQYF.

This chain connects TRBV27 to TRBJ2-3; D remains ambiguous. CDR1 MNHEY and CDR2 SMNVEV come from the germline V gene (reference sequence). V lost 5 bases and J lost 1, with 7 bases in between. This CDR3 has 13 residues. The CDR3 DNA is TGTGCCAGCAGTGACCAGGGCACAGATACGCAGTATTTT. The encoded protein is CASSDQGTDTQYF.

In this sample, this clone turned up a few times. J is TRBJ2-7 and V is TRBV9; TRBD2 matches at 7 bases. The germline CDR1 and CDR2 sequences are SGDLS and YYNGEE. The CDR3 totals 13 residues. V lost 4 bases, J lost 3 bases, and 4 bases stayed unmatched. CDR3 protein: CASSPRENYEQYF. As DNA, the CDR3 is TGTGCCAGCAGCCCGCGGGAGAACTACGAGCAGTACTTC. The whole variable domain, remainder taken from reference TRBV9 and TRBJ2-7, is DSGVTQTPKHLITATGQRVTLRCSPRSGDLSVYWYQQSLDQGLQFLIQYYNGEERAKGNILERFSAQQFPDLHSELNLSSLELGDSALYFCASSPRENYEQYFGPGTRLTVT.